The 10 T cell receptor beta chains below all came from one sample that was sequenced in a study of shared clonotypes between healthy human individuals. Profiled with immunoSEQ multiplex PCR; TCRdb holds only in-frame clones, not every one. Here the sample spans approximately 740,000 clones, 74% being singletons. The sequenced sample consisted of memory CD4+ T cells sorted from blood. Subset given: CD45RA-negative fraction. These receptor sequences come from a woman in her 30s in good health.

As to this clone: A read error may be the cause here, since a much bigger clone is one base away. The chain couples TRBV6-5 to TRBJ1-1; TRBD1 agrees at 9 bases. The CDR3 sequence is 14 residues long. Germline trimming cut 6 bases from V and 1 base from J; bases unmatched to any gene: 3. CDR1 and CDR2 (germline): MNHEY, SVGAGI. CDR3 loop: CASSKTGGNTEAFF. The CDR3 coding sequence is TGTGCCAGCAGCAAGACAGGGGGGAACACTGAAGCTTTCTTT.

This clone was seen a few times. The chain employs TRBV4-2 and TRBJ1-2; D gene unclear. CDR1 LGHNA and CDR2 YNFKEQ come from the germline V gene. V was cut by 0 bases and J by 5 bases, with 10 bases left in between. The CDR3 totals 14 residues. This chain's CDR3 is CASSQDRVGYGYTF. In DNA, the CDR3 is TGTGCCAGCAGCCAAGATCGTGTAGGTTATGGCTACACCTTC.

This sequence joins TRBV19 and TRBJ2-7, with TRBD2 identical over 14 bases. V was pared by 5 bases and J by 4 bases, with 4 bases of the junction left unmatched. This CDR3 spans 15 amino acids. Germline-derived CDR1 and CDR2 are LNHDA and SQIVND (reference sequence). CDR3 sequence (DNA): TGTGCCAGTAGTGACCGGACTAGCGGGAGGTACGAGCAGTACTTC. Translating it yields CASSDRTSGRYEQYF.

This sequence joins TRBV2 and TRBJ2-1; maybe TRBD1 (5 bases). Germline-derived CDR1 and CDR2 are SNHLY and FYNNEI. CDR3 length equals 14 residues. Trimming cost V 4 bases and J 4 bases, with 11 bases left between them. CDR3 amino acids: CASSVRGDYNEQFF. The DNA of the CDR3 is TGTGCCAGCAGTGTTAGGGGCGATTACAATGAGCAGTTCTTC.

The J gene is TRBJ1-5, the V gene TRBV5-4; 7 nucleotides align to TRBD1. This CDR3 is 14 amino acids long. CDR1 is SGHNT, CDR2 YYREEE, per germline (reference sequence). V dropped 5 bases and J dropped 6; count of bases not matched to a gene: 8. The CDR3 DNA reads TGTGCCAGCAGTAGACAGGGTGAAGGTCAGCCCCAGCATTTT. Protein sequence: CASSRQGEGQPQHF.

The gene calls are TRBV10-3 and TRBJ2-1; D might be TRBD1 or TRBD2, each matching 6 bases. The CDR3 contains 13 residues. The germline CDR1 and CDR2 sequences are ENHRY and SYGVKD. The V end was cut by 2 bases, the J end by 10 bases, with 12 bases between. CDR3 bases: TGTGCCATCAGTGAGAGGGGGGCCAACGAGCAGTTCTTC. This gives the protein CAISERGANEQFF.

This clone showed up just a few times. This chain links TRBV6-5 with TRBJ2-1; D tentatively fits TRBD1 or TRBD2 (5 bases each). The length of the CDR3 is 14 residues. V was clipped by 6 bases and J by 8 bases, with 17 bases between them. Germline V gives CDR1 MNHEY, CDR2 SVGAGI. The CDR3 DNA reads as TGTGCCAGCAGCAAGGGGAGAAACAGCGATGAGCAGTTCTTC. This encodes CASSKGRNSDEQFF.

The genes are TRBV11-2 and TRBJ1-1; D is undetermined. Germline assignment: CDR1 SGHAT and CDR2 FQNNGV. This CDR3 has 14 residues. The ends were cut back, 1 base at V and 10 bases at J, with 16 bases in the middle. The CDR3 is CASSLGQSFGPAFF. As DNA, the CDR3 is TGTGCCAGCAGCTTAGGACAATCATTCGGACCAGCTTTCTTT.

This chain connects TRBV19 to TRBJ1-1, with D hard to call. The CDR3 runs 14 residues. Germline CDR1 LNHDA, CDR2 SQIVND (reference sequence). V was clipped by 7 bases and J by 7 bases, with 19 bases between them. DNA for the CDR3: TGTGCCAGTATGACCCAGGCAAATACTAATGAAGCTTTCTTT. This encodes CASMTQANTNEAFF.

In this sample, this clone turned up once. This clone may be a read error of a much larger clone one base away. This specimen includes other DNA sequences encoding the same CDR3. This chain connects TRBV6-5 to TRBJ2-7; 14 bases line up with TRBD2. CDR3 length: 14 amino acids. The germline V gene encodes CDR1 MNHEY and CDR2 SVGAGI. The junction had 1 base not matched to a gene; V was cut back by 6 bases and J by 3 bases. CDR3 protein: CASSGTSGSYEQYF. CDR3 in DNA: TGTGCCAGCAGCGGGACTAGCGGGAGCTACGAGCAGTACTTC.